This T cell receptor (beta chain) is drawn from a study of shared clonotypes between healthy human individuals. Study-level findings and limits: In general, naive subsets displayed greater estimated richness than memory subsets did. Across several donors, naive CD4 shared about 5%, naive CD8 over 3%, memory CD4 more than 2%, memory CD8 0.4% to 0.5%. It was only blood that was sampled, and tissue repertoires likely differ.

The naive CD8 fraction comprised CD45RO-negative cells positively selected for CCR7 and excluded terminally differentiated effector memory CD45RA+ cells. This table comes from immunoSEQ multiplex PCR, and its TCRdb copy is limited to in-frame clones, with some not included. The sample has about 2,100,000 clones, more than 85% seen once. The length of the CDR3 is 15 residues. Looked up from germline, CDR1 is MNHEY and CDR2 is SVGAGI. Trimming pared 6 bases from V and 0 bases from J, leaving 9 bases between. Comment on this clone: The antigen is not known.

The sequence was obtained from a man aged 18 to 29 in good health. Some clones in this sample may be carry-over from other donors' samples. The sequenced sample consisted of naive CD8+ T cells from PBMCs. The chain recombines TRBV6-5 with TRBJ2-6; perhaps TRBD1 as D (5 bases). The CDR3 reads CASSPQVSGANVLTF. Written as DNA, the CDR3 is TGTGCCAGCAGCCCACAGGTCTCTGGGGCCAACGTCCTGACTTTC.